The 4 T cell receptor beta chains presented below share a single source sample, sequenced in a study of T cell clonotyping in hematopoietic cell transplantation. Repertoires were generated with immunoSEQ multiplex PCR, while TCRdb's copy carries only in-frame clones and drops some. Here the sample spans around 17,000 clones, roughly 91% being singletons. The sample was peripheral blood mononuclear cells. The receptor set was obtained from a man aged 40-49 years in good health. Some clones in this sample may be carry-over from other donors' samples.

The chain employs TRBV7-3 and TRBJ2-3, with 7 bases matching TRBD2. The CDR3 consists of 15 residues. Trimming removed 3 bases from V and 5 bases from J; junction bases left unmatched: 8. Germline values: CDR1 SGHTA, CDR2 FQGTGA. The CDR3: CASSLGQWEGDTQYF. The CDR3 DNA is TGTGCCAGCAGCTTGGGGCAATGGGAGGGAGATACGCAGTATTTT.

The chain is built from TRBV6-5 and TRBJ1-6; TRBD1 agrees at 8 bases. Germline CDR1 is MNHEY and CDR2 is SVGAGI. V dropped 5 bases and J dropped 11; count of bases not matched to a gene: 11. The CDR3 sequence is 15 residues long. DNA of the CDR3: TGTGCCAGCAGTCCCCGGACAGGGCCCCAGGCACCCCTCCACTTT. This codes for CASSPRTGPQAPLHF.

The V call is TRBV5-4, the J call TRBJ2-3, with 12 bases fitting TRBD2. Germline V gene lookup returns CDR1 SGHNT and CDR2 YYREEE (reference sequence). The CDR3 spans 17 residues. The junction had 8 bases not matched to a gene; V was cut back by 2 bases and J by 4 bases. The CDR3 here is CASSFPSGGVGADTQYF. As DNA, the CDR3 is TGTGCCAGCAGCTTCCCTAGCGGGGGGGTTGGGGCAGATACGCAGTATTTT.

A note on this clone: This same CDR3 is encoded by further DNA sequences in the sample. J is TRBJ1-5 and V is TRBV28; tentatively, D is TRBD1 (5 bases). The germline V gene has CDR1 MDHEN and CDR2 SYDVKM. V was pared by 3 bases and J by 6 bases, with 12 bases between. This CDR3 region has 14 residues. The CDR3 DNA reads TGTGCCAGCAGTTTGGTGGGGGGTGGTCAGCCCCAGCATTTT. Translated: CASSLVGGGQPQHF.